A single sample is the source of the 13 T cell receptor beta chains below, sequenced in a study of blood T cell repertoires in COVID-19. Assay used: immunoSEQ multiplex PCR; TCRdb lists only in-frame clones, some missing. The top ten clones hold approximately 3.2% of a sample with 250,000 or so clones, around 83% of them seen once. Sequenced: peripheral blood. Receptors originate from a woman aged 18-35 years with acute or convalescent COVID-19.

This sequence joins TRBV19 and TRBJ2-4, with D possibly matching TRBD1 (5 bases). From germline, CDR1 is LNHDA and CDR2 SQIVND (reference sequence). The CDR3 contains 14 residues. The V end lost 5 bases, the J end lost 4 bases, and 12 bases lay between the germline ends. CDR3 bases: TGTGCCAGTAGTGGCCAGGGCCCTAAAAACATTCAGTACTTC. Protein: CASSGQGPKNIQYF.

CDR3 in amino acids: CASSLGPGERRQETQYF. The CDR3 nucleotides read TGTGCCAGCAGCTTAGGACCCGGGGAACGTAGGCAAGAGACCCAGTACTTC. The chain combines TRBV5-6 with TRBJ2-5; perhaps TRBD2 as D (5 bases). The CDR3 runs to 17 residues. Trimming cost V 2 bases and J 2 bases, with 19 bases left between them. The germline V gene encodes CDR1 SGHDT and CDR2 YYEEEE.

The count of this clone is one. The V gene is TRBV9, the J gene TRBJ2-7; tentative D call: TRBD2 (7 bases). Germline loops: CDR1 SGDLS, CDR2 YYNGEE. The CDR3 covers 14 residues. V was pared by 3 bases and J by 5 bases, with 15 bases between. The CDR3 bases are TGTGCCAGCAGCGCCCGAGGGGGGGCTAACGAGCAGTACTTC. It translates to CASSARGGANEQYF.

This clone was recorded a few times. The chain joins TRBV30 to TRBJ1-5; unclear D gene. Looked up from germline, CDR1 is GTSNPN and CDR2 is SVGIG (reference sequence). The germline V and J ends were trimmed by 2 bases and 2 bases, with 10 bases remaining between them. The CDR3 spans 14 residues. CDR3 in amino acids: CAWSNSGGNQPQHF. CDR3 coding DNA: TGTGCCTGGAGTAACTCAGGTGGCAATCAGCCCCAGCATTTT.

The chain has TRBV6-5 and TRBJ2-1, with a weak D call TRBD2 (6 bases). Germline values: CDR1 MNHEY, CDR2 SVGAGI. This CDR3 contains 11 residues. The V end lost 5 bases, the J end lost 10 bases, and 9 bases lay between the germline ends. CDR3 DNA: TGTGCCAGCAGTCCGGGACTGGAGCAGTTCTTC. It specifies CASSPGLEQFF.

The J gene is TRBJ2-1, the V gene TRBV19, with 15 positions matching TRBD2. Per the germline V gene, CDR1 is LNHDA and CDR2 is SQIVND (reference sequence). Germline trimming cut 7 bases from V and 10 bases from J; bases unmatched to any gene: 20. The CDR3 sequence is 19 residues long. CDR3 nucleotide sequence: TGTGCCAGTATTGGGTCGCGGCAGGCCGGGACTAGCGGGAGGCCCGAGCAGTTCTTC. It is translated as CASIGSRQAGTSGRPEQFF.

The chain uses TRBV6-5 and TRBJ2-2; 7 nucleotides match TRBD1. V shed 5 bases and J 3 bases; nucleotides not matched to a gene: 3. Germline values: CDR1 MNHEY, CDR2 SVGAGI. The CDR3 spans 14 residues. CDR3 coding DNA: TGTGCCAGCAGTCCGACAGGGCACACCGGGGAGCTGTTTTTT. This encodes CASSPTGHTGELFF.

For the CDR3, the DNA is TGTGCCAGCAGCCCGGGGGGGCTTAAAGGAAACACCATATATTTT. It is translated as CASSPGGLKGNTIYF. The V and J genes are TRBV11-2 and TRBJ1-3; weak D call: TRBD1 (6 bases). This CDR3 is built from 15 residues. CDR1 is SGHAT and CDR2 is FQNNGV in the germline V gene. Trimming left V 5 bases short and J 4 bases short, with 15 bases between.

This clone was seen more than once but under ten times. The chain recombines TRBV16 with TRBJ1-3, with D tentatively TRBD1 (5 bases). Germline CDR1 reads KGHSY; CDR2 reads FQNENV. The CDR3 has 19 residues. V was trimmed by 0 bases and J by 0 bases, leaving 18 bases between them. CDR3 sequence reads: CASSQSTVGPENSGNTIYF. DNA for the CDR3: TGTGCCAGCAGCCAATCCACAGTGGGGCCCGAAAACTCTGGAAACACCATATATTTT.

The chain has TRBV28 and TRBJ2-7, with TRBD2 as a possible D gene (5 bases). The CDR3 is 16 residues long. Trimming pared 4 bases from V and 5 bases from J, leaving 21 bases between. Looked up from germline, CDR1 is MDHEN and CDR2 is SYDVKM. The CDR3 DNA sequence: TGTGCCAGCAGTTCCGCGGGCCGCACAGCAGAAGACGAGCAGTACTTC. Its protein product is CASSSAGRTAEDEQYF.

The chain has TRBV6-5 and TRBJ2-1; D perhaps matches TRBD1 (6 bases). The V gene lost 4 bases and the J gene lost 0 bases, with 7 bases spanning the gap. The V gene's germline CDR1 is MNHEY and CDR2 SVGAGI. The CDR3 is 14 amino acids. CDR3 nucleotides: TGTGCCAGCAGTTTGGACAGCTCCTACAATGAGCAGTTCTTC. Translation gives CASSLDSSYNEQFF.

The rearrangement links TRBV27 to TRBJ2-7, with D possibly matching TRBD2 (5 bases). Trimming pared 6 bases from V and 0 bases from J, leaving 12 bases between. The CDR3 length is 14 residues. Germline V gene data show CDR1 as MNHEY and CDR2 as SMNVEV (reference sequence). In nucleotides, the CDR3 is TGTGCCAGCAGGGGGAGCGGTTACTCCTACGAGCAGTACTTC. Translated: CASRGSGYSYEQYF.

The chain recombines TRBV6-1 with TRBJ2-7; possible D gene TRBD2, 5 bases. The V gene lost 1 base and the J gene lost 3 bases, with 13 bases spanning the gap. Germline-derived CDR1 and CDR2 are MNHNS and SASEGT. The CDR3 consists of 15 residues. As DNA, the CDR3 is TGTGCCAGCAGTGAAGGTCTGGTTGGGAGCTACGAGCAGTACTTC. Its translation is CASSEGLVGSYEQYF.